This T cell receptor beta chain was sequenced during a study of T-cell memory formation after mild COVID-19. The wider study: Largely, TCR clusters stayed within a single donor. Study observations and caveats: Among contracting clones, CD4+ were mainly CM/EM and CD8+ enriched in EMRA.

On this clonotype itself: The antigen is unknown.

Deletions cut 3 bases from V and 10 bases from J, with 12 bases between. This CDR3 is built from 12 residues. Employing constant-segment primers, 5'RACE generated TCR alpha and TCR beta cDNA libraries bearing sample barcodes and UMIs. TCRdb ran MiXCR on the 5' RACE reads and lists one entry per CDR3 protein. Altogether 470,000 or so distinct CDR3 sequences are present, around a sixth being singletons, with the ten largest covering 9% to 15%. The source material was PBMCs or a T cell subset sorted from them (not recorded which). The receptor was derived from an adult woman who had mild COVID-19 (a few samples of this study predate the infection). Cell type and time point are not known. The chain carries TRBV12-3 or TRBV12-4 and TRBJ1-1; tentatively, D is TRBD1 (5 bases). The CDR3 loop is CASSFSTAGAFF. The CDR3 DNA is TGTGCCAGCAGTTTCTCGACAGCGGGAGCTTTCTTT.